This entry describes one T cell receptor beta chain. This entry is derived from a study of blood T cell repertoires in COVID-19. The assay was immunoSEQ multiplex PCR, and TCRdb's table has in-frame clones only and misses some. The sample lists 150,000 or so clones; about four fifths were seen once. This CDR3 has 13 amino acids. The V segment lost 3 bases and the J segment 5 bases; nucleotides outside the gene matches: 3. Germline V lookup: CDR1 LNHNV, CDR2 YYDKDF (reference sequence). This chain joins TRBV15 and TRBJ2-5; 7 bases agree with TRBD1. The sequence was collected from an older woman with acute or convalescent COVID-19. The material sequenced was peripheral blood. The CDR3 region has the DNA TGTGCCACCAGCAGGAGCAGGGGGGAGACCCAGTACTTC. Protein product: CATSRSRGETQYF. Full variable domain (rest looked up from reference TRBV15 and TRBJ2-5): DAMVIQNPRYQVTQFGKPVTLSCSQTLNHNVMYWYQQKSSQAPKLLFHYYDKDFNNEADTPDNFQSRRPNTSFCFLDIRSPGLGDTAMYLCATSRSRGETQYFGPGTRLLVL.